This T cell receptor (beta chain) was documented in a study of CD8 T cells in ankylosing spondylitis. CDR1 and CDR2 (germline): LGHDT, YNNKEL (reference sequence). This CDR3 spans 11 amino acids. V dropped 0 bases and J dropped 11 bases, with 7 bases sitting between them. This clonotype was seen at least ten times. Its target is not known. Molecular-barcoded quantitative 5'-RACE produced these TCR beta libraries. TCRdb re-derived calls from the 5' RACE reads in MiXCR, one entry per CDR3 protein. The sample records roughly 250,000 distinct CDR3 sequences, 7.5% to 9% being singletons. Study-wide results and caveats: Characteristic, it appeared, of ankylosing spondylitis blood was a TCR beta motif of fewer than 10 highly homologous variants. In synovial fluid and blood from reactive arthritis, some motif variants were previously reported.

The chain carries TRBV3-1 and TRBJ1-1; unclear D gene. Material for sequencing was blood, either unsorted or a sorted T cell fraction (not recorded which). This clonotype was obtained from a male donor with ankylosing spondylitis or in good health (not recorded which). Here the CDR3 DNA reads TGTGCCAGCAGCCAAGATGAGAGCGCTTTCTTT. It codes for CASSQDESAFF.